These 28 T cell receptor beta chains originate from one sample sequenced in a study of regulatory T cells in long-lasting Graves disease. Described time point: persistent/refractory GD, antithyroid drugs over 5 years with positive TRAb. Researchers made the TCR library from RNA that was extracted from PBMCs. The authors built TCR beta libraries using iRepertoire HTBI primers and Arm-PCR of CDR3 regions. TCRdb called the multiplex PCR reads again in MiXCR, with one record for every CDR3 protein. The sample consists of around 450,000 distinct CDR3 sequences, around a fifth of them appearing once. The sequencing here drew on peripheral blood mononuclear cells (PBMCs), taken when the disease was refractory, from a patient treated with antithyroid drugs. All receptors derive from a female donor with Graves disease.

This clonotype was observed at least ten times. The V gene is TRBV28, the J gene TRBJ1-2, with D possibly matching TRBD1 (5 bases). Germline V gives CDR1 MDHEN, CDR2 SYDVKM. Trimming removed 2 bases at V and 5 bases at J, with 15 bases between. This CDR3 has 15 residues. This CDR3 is CASSLGTTGVYGYTF. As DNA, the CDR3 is TGTGCCAGCAGTTTAGGAACCACAGGAGTTTATGGCTACACCTTC.

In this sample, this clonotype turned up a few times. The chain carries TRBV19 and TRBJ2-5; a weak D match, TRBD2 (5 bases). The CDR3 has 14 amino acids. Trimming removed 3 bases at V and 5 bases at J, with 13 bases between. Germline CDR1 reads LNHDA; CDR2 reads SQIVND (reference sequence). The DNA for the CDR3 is TGTGCCAGTAGTATTTCAACGGGAATGGAGACCCAGTACTTC. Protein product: CASSISTGMETQYF.

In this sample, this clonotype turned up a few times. The CDR3: CASSFPSDRGSPYEQYF. In DNA form, the CDR3 reads TGTGCCAGCAGTTTCCCTTCGGACAGGGGGAGCCCCTACGAGCAGTACTTC. The chain joins TRBV12-3 or TRBV12-4 to TRBJ2-7; TRBD1 aligns across 10 bases. CDR3 length equals 17 residues. V was clipped by 3 bases and J by 2 bases; unmatched bases: 10.

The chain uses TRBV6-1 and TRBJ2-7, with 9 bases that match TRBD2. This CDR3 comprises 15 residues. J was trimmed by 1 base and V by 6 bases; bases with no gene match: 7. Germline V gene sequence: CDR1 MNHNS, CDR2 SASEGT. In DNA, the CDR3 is TGTGCCAGCAGCCGAGCGGGAGGAGGTTCCTACGAGCAGTACTTC. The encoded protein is CASSRAGGGSYEQYF.

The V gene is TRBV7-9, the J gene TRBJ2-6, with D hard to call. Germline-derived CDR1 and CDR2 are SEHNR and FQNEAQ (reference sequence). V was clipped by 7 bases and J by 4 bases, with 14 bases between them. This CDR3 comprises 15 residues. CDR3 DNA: TGTGCCAGCACCGGACGTGCTTCGGGGGCCAACGTCCTGACTTTC. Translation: CASTGRASGANVLTF.

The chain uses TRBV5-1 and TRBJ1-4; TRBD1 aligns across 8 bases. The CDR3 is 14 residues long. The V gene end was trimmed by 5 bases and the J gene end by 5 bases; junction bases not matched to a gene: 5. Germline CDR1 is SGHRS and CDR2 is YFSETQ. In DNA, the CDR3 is TGCGCCAGCAGTAGGACAGGGAAAAATGAAAAACTGTTTTTT. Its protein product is CASSRTGKNEKLFF.

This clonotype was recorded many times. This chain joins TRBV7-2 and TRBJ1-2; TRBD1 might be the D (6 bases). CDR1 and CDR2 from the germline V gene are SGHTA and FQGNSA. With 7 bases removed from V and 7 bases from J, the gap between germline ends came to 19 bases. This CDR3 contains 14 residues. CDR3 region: CASIGMGALFGYTF. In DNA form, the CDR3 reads TGTGCCAGCATCGGGATGGGGGCGCTTTTTGGCTACACCTTC.

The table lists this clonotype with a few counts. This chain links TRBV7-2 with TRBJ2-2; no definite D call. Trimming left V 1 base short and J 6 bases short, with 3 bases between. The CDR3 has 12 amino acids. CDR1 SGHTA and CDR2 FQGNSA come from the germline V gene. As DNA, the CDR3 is TGTGCCAGCAGCTTAGACTCCGGGGAGCTGTTTTTT. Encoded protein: CASSLDSGELFF. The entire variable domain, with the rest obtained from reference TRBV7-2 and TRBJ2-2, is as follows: GAGVSQSPSNKVTEKGKDVELRCDPISGHTALYWYRQSLGQGLEFLIYFQGNSAPDKSGLPSDRFSAERTGGSVSTLTIQRTQQEDSAVYLCASSLDSGELFFGEGSRLTVL.

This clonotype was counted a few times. Here the CDR3 DNA reads TGCAGTGCTCCCCTGGGCGACGGTTCACCCCTCCACTTT. This encodes CSAPLGDGSPLHF. The chain has TRBV20-1 and TRBJ1-6; D ambiguous. Looked up from germline, CDR1 is DFQATT and CDR2 is SNEGSKA (reference sequence). CDR3 size: 13 residues. Trimming removed 5 bases at V and 9 bases at J, with 14 bases between.

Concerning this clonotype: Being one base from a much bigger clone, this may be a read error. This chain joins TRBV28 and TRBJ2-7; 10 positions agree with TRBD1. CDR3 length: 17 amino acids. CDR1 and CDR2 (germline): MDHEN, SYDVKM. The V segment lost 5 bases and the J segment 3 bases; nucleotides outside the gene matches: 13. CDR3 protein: CASSPPLWGQGLYEQYF. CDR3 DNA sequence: TGTGCCAGCAGTCCCCCGTTATGGGGACAGGGGCTCTACGAGCAGTACTTC.

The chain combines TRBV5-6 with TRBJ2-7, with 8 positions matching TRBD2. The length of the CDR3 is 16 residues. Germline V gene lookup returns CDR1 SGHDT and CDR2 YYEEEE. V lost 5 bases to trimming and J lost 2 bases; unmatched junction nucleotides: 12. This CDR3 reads CASSREGSGITYEQYF. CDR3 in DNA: TGTGCCAGCAGTAGGGAGGGTAGCGGGATAACCTACGAGCAGTACTTC. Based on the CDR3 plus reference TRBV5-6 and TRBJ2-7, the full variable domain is DAGVTQSPTHLIKTRGQQVTLRCSPKSGHDTVSWYQQALGQGPQFIFQYYEEEERQRGNFPDRFSGHQFPNYSSELNVNALLLGDSALYLCASSREGSGITYEQYFGPGTRLTVT.

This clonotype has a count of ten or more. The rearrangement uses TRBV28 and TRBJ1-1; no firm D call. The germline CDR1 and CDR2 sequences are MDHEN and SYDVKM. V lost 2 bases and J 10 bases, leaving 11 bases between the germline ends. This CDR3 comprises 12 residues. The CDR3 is CASSLSPFGAFF. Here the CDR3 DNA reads TGTGCCAGCAGTTTAAGTCCCTTTGGAGCTTTCTTT.

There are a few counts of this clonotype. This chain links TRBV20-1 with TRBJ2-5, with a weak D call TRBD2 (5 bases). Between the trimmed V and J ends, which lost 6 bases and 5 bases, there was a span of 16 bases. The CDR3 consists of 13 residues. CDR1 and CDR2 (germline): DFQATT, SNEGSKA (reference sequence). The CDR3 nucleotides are TGCAGTGCCACTCGAGCGGTGGGGGAGACCCAGTACTTC. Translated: CSATRAVGETQYF.

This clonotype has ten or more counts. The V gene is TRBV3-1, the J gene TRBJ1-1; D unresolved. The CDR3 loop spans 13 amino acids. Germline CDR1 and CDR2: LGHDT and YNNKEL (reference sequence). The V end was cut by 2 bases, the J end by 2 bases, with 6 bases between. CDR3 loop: CASSQQDNTEAFF. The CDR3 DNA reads TGTGCCAGCAGCCAACAGGACAACACTGAAGCTTTCTTT.

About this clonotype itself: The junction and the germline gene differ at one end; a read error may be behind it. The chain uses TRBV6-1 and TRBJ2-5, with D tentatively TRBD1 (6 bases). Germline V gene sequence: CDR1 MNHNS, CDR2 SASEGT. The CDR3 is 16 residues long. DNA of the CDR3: TGTGCCAGCAGCCGGAGAGGGACACCGTACCAAGGGACCCAGTACTTC. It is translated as CASSRRGTPYQGTQYF.

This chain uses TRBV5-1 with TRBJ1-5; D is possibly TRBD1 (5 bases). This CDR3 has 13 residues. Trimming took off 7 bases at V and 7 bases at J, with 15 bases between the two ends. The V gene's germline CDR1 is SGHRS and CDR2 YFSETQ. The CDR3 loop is CASLNSGGQPQHF. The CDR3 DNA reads TGCGCCAGCCTCAATAGTGGGGGACAGCCCCAGCATTTT.

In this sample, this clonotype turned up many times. CDR3 protein: CASSQDRFSNQPQHF. In DNA form, the CDR3 reads TGTGCCAGCAGCCAAGACAGGTTTAGCAATCAGCCCCAGCATTTT. The chain has TRBV6-2 or TRBV6-3 and TRBJ1-5; D possibly corresponds to TRBD1 (6 bases). Germline V CDR1 and CDR2: MNHEY, SVGEGT. Trimming stripped 6 bases from V and 0 bases from J, with 12 bases between. CDR3 length equals 15 residues.

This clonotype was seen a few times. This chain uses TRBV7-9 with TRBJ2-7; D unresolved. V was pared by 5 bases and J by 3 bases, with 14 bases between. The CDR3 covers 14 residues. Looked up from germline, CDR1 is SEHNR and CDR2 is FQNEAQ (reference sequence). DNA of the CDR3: TGTGCCAGCAGCACTACCTGGACCATCTACGAGCAGTACTTC. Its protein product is CASSTTWTIYEQYF.

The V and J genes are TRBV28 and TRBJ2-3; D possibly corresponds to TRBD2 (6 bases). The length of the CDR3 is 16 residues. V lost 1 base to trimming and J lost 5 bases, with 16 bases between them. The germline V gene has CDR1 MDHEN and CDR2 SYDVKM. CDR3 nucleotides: TGTGCCAGCAGTTTATTGAGGACTAATCGGGAAGATACGCAGTATTTT. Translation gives CASSLLRTNREDTQYF.

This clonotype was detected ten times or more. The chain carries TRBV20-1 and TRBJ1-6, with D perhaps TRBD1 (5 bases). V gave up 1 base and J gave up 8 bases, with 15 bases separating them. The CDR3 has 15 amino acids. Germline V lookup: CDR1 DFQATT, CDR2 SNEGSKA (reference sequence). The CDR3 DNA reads TGCAGTGCTAGAGGTGCCTGGACATGGGATTCACCCCTCCACTTT. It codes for CSARGAWTWDSPLHF.

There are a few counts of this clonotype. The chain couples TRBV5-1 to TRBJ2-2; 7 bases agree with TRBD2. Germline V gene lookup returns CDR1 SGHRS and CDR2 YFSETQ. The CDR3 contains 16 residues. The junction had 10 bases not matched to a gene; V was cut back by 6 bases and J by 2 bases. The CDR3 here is CASTSPGGINTGELFF. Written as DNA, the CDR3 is TGCGCCAGCACATCCCCGGGGGGAATCAACACCGGGGAGCTGTTTTTT. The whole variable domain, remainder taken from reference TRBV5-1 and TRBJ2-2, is KAGVTQTPRYLIKTRGQQVTLSCSPISGHRSVSWYQQTPGQGLQFLFEYFSETQRNKGNFPGRFSGRQFSNSRSEMNVSTLELGDSALYLCASTSPGGINTGELFFGEGSRLTVL.

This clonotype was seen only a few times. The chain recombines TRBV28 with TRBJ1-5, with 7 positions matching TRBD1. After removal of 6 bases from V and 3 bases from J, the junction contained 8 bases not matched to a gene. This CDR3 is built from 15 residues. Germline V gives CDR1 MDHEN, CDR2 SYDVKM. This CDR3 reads CASSPPTGNNQPQHF. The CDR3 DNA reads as TGTGCCAGCAGCCCACCGACAGGGAACAATCAGCCCCAGCATTTT.

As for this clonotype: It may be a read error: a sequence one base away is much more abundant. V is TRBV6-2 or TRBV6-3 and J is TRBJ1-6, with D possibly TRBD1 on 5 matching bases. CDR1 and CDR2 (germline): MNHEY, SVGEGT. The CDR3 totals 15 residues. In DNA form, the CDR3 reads TGTGCCAGCCAATTGATGAGGGGAGCGGATTCACCCCTCCGCTTT. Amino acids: CASQLMRGADSPLRF.

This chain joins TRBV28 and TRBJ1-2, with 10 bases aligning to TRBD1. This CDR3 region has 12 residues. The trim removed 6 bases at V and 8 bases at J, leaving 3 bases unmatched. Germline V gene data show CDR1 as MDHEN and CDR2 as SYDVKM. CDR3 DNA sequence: TGTGCCAGCAGGGGGACAGGGGAAGGCTACACCTTC. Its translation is CASRGTGEGYTF.

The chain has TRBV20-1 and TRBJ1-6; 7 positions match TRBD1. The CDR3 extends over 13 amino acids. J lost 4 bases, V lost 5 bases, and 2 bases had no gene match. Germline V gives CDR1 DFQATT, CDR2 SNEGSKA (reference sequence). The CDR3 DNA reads TGCAGTGCTGGGACAGATTATAATTCACCCCTCCACTTT. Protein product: CSAGTDYNSPLHF.

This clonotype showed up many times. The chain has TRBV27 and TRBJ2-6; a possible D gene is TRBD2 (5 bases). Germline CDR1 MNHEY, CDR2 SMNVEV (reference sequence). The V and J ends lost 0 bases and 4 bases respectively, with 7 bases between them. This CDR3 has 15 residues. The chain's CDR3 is CASSLSGVGANVLTF. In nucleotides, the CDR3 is TGTGCCAGCAGTTTATCCGGGGTCGGGGCCAACGTCCTGACTTTC.

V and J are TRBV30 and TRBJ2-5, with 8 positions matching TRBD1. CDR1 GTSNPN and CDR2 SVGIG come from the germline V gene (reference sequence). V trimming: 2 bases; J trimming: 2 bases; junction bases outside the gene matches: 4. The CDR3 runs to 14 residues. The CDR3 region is CAWSIGQGQETQYF. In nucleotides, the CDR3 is TGTGCCTGGAGTATCGGACAGGGTCAAGAGACCCAGTACTTC. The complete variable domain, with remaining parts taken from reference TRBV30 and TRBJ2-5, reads SQTIHQWPATLVQPVGSPLSLECTVEGTSNPNLYWYRQAAGRGLQLLFYSVGIGQISSEVPQNLSASRPQDRQFILSSKKLLLSDSGFYLCAWSIGQGQETQYFGPGTRLLVL.

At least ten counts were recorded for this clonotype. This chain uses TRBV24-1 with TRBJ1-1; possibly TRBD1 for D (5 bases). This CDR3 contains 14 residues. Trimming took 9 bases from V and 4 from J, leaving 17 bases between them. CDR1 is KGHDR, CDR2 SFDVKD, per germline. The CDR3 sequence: CATASGGSSTEAFF. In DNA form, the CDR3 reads TGTGCCACCGCAAGTGGGGGTTCGAGCACTGAAGCTTTCTTT.